This note documents a single T cell receptor (beta chain) sequence. Each CDR3 protein gets one entry after TCRdb re-called the 5' RACE reads with MiXCR. The table lists about 200,000 distinct CDR3 sequences, approximately 10% of them singletons. The V end was cut by 7 bases, the J end by 4 bases, with 14 bases between. CDR3 length: 13 residues. The data were taken from a study of T-cell memory formation after mild COVID-19. The sequence was collected from a man aged 18 to 29 who had mild COVID-19 (a few samples of this study predate the infection). Cell type and time point are not known. The sample consisted of PBMCs or a T cell subset sorted from them (not recorded which). This chain uses TRBV12-3 or TRBV12-4 with TRBJ2-7, with unresolved D. The chain's CDR3 is CASTRAPGYEQYF. CDR3 DNA: TGTGCCAGCACCCGGGCGCCGGGTTACGAGCAGTACTTC.